A single sample is the source of the 2 T cell receptor beta chains below, sequenced in a study of blood T cell repertoires in COVID-19. The data were produced by immunoSEQ multiplex PCR, yet TCRdb's version contains in-frame clones alone and is incomplete. The data contain tens of thousands of clones, around 87% of them singletons. Sample: peripheral blood. The receptors shown here come from a man aged 45 to 65 with active COVID-19.

The chain recombines TRBV4-1 with TRBJ1-6; no firm D call. CDR3 length: 14 amino acids. V dropped 4 bases and J dropped 6 bases, with 10 bases sitting between them. Germline V gene data show CDR1 as MGHRA and CDR2 as YSYEKL. The CDR3 loop is CASSLAGTNSPLHF. In DNA form, the CDR3 reads TGCGCCAGCAGCCTCGCAGGAACTAATTCACCCCTCCACTTT.

V is TRBV7-3 and J is TRBJ2-7; TRBD2 matches 10 bases. The CDR3 totals 16 residues. CDR1 is SGHTA and CDR2 is FQGTGA in the germline V gene. V lost 5 bases, J lost 0 bases, and 7 bases stayed unmatched. The CDR3 DNA sequence: TGTGCCAGCAGCCCTAGCGGGGGCCTCAACTCCTACGAGCAGTACTTC. Translating it yields CASSPSGGLNSYEQYF.